Sequencing of this T cell receptor beta chain was carried out in a study of shared clonotypes between healthy human individuals (dated by TCRdb to 2020 to 2022). At the level of the whole study: The cohort included three men and a couple of women between 18 and 49 years of age. For each donor, CD4 naive and CD4 memory were each run on three plates, CD8 naive on two plates, and CD8 memory on one plate. Between about 0.85 and 9.5 billion PBMCs per donor were obtained by leukapheresis. To increase sequencing depth and limit assay-specific biases, different laboratories used diverse techniques to prepare libraries and sequence TCR repertoires. The study deeply sequenced blood TCR repertoires of roughly five healthy adults to estimate repertoire size and the extent of clonotype sharing between individuals. Broad study findings and their caveats: The small number of donors limited the genetic and exposure-history diversity represented. Naive subsets generally had larger estimated clonotype richness than memory subsets. Sampling was restricted to blood, and TCR repertoires in tissue are likely to differ from TCR repertoires in blood. Compared with non-shared clonotypes, the clonotypes found in all four sorted-subset donors had higher generation probabilities. Rarefaction of sorted-subset datasets indicated incomplete sequencing despite the large sequencing depth. When several donors were compared, the shared fraction of clonotypes was around 4.6% for naive CD4, more than 3% for naive CD8, 2.3% for memory CD4, and 0.4% for memory CD8. Pairwise subsampling led to the expectation that sequencing depth would affect the degree of clonotype sharing among donors.

The CDR3 runs 12 residues from the cysteine to the phenylalanine. The sequence is cut down to CDR3 DNA, 36 bases in frame from base 1. Cut back by 4 bases and 10 bases, the V and J ends lie 12 bases apart. For the CD8 naive samples, CD45RO-negative cells were positively selected for CCR7, yielding a CD45RA+CCR7+ population from which TemRA cells were excluded. Healthy HIV-negative adults with no recently reported acute infections or vaccinations were included as donors. All donors were Caucasian adults living in Nashville, Tennessee, USA. Blood was obtained by leukapheresis, after which PBMCs were separated by Ficoll-Histopaque density gradient centrifugation and cryopreserved in liquid nitrogen vapor phase. Purity and quantity of every magnetically sorted T cell population were checked by analytical flow cytometry. Each sorted fraction had its genomic DNA isolated and then quantified by UV absorbance on a Nanodrop 2000c.

Using the deep immunoSEQ assay, TCR CDR3 regions were amplified from genomic DNA by multiplex PCR. Genomic DNA extracted from each cell subset was distributed evenly over all wells of several immunoSEQ 96-well plates, and each plate served as one replicate. For sorted subsets, roughly 0.2 ug genomic DNA, equal to approximately 30,000 T cell genomes, was loaded into each replicate PCR. The purified libraries were quantified using a Qubit 3.0 fluorometer, sized with a Bioanalyzer 2100, and then quantified again using the KAPA Library Quantification kit. A separate single-read 150-cycle Illumina NextSeq 550 flow cell was used to sequence each immunoSEQ 96-well plate. Concerning the study's data processing: The immunoSEQ output contained only junctional sequences without quality scores, so filtering could not match that applied to full-length reads. To assign V/J genes and CDR3, sequences were annotated against IMGT germline references using PyIR, a Python wrapper for IgBLAST v1.9. Any read was removed if the V/J assignment was weak (E-value above 1e-6), the CDR3 was missing, or the read contained stop codons, out-of-frame junctions, or ambiguous translated residues. A V3J clonotype was defined by an identical inferred V gene, J gene, and CDR3 amino acid sequence. Percentage overlap between repertoires was computed as shared unique clonotypes divided by the size of the smaller repertoire. RTK rarefaction, the Chao1 estimator, and Recon v2.1 estimates of unobserved clonotypes were used to assess repertoire richness. OLGA was used to compute generation probabilities for all TCRbeta clonotypes that the gDNA method yielded from a few donors. The immuneACCESS repertoire file appears here via TCRdb, limited to in-frame rearrangements. These files lack a portion of the clones; in checked studies, under half of the deficit traces to unresolved V genes, and the cause of the others is not known. V, J and clone size derive from that table, while D and trimming were established from the DNA sequence. For this sample there are over 2,000,000 clones; 90% to 95% appear just once. The ten largest account for approximately 1.7% of the sample.

For this clone: This receptor's antigen is unknown. No much larger clone exists at a distance of one base, and base qualities are not known.

This chain joins TRBV23-1 to TRBJ2-3; possibly the D gene is TRBD1, per 5 matching bases. TRBV23-1 is flagged as an ORF with uncertain function. The sample taken for sequencing was naive CD8+ T cells from PBMCs. In the paper's terms, the cell subset or site label means: CD45RA+CCR7+. The TCR originated in a man aged 18 to 29 in good health. Some clones in this sample may be carry-over from other donors' samples. The DNA is TGCGCCAGCAGTCCTAGAAGGGGTTCGCAGTATTTT. It translates to CASSPRRGSQYF.